Presented here are 7 T cell receptor beta chains from one specimen sequenced in a study of blood T cell repertoires in COVID-19. Repertoires were generated with immunoSEQ multiplex PCR, while TCRdb's copy carries only in-frame clones and drops some. This table holds roughly 520,000 clones, 85% to 90% found once. The sequenced material came from PBMCs or T cells enriched from blood (not recorded which). The receptors come from a woman in her thirties or forties who had recovered from COVID-19.

This clone was counted a single time. The V gene is TRBV13, the J gene TRBJ1-2; 9 bases align to TRBD1. This CDR3 has 15 amino acids. The trim removed 0 bases at V and 3 bases at J, leaving 2 bases unmatched. CDR1 is PRHDT and CDR2 is FYEKMQ in the germline V gene (reference sequence). CDR3 loop: CASSLGGDRDYGYTF. The CDR3 DNA follows: TGTGCCAGCAGCTTAGGTGGGGACAGGGACTATGGCTACACCTTC.

V gene TRBV4-1 combines with J gene TRBJ2-2; TRBD2 matches at 7 bases. The CDR3 totals 15 residues. V dropped 2 bases and J dropped 6; count of bases not matched to a gene: 6. Germline values: CDR1 MGHRA, CDR2 YSYEKL. The CDR3 sequence: CASSQREAQSGELFF. DNA of the CDR3: TGCGCCAGCAGCCAACGGGAGGCTCAGTCCGGGGAGCTGTTTTTT.

The V call is TRBV14, the J call TRBJ2-4, with D uncertain. V lost 2 bases and J lost 8, with 13 bases in between. This CDR3 region has 14 residues. Germline V CDR1 and CDR2: SGHDN, FVKESK. CDR3 sequence reads: CASSQKLHRDIQYF. Written as DNA, the CDR3 is TGTGCCAGCAGCCAAAAACTTCATCGGGACATTCAGTACTTC.

The V gene is TRBV4-3, the J gene TRBJ1-2; perhaps TRBD1 as D (6 bases). V lost 1 base to trimming and J lost 8 bases, with 11 bases between them. In germline, CDR1 is LGHNA, CDR2 YSLEER. CDR3 length: 13 residues. CDR3 DNA: TGCGCCAGCAGCCAAGCAGGGGTTGAGGGCTACACCTTC. Encoded protein: CASSQAGVEGYTF.

This clone has just one count. The chain carries TRBV18 and TRBJ1-1; 8 bases map to TRBD1. The CDR3 spans 17 residues. V gave up 5 bases and J gave up 4 bases; unmatched junction bases: 15. Looked up from germline, CDR1 is KGHSH and CDR2 is LQKENI. CDR3 sequence: CASSNLTPDTGGTEAFF. For the CDR3, the DNA is TGTGCCAGCTCAAACCTCACCCCTGACACAGGGGGCACTGAAGCTTTCTTT.

The chain links TRBV7-2 to TRBJ2-1; D may be TRBD2 (5 bases). The CDR3 loop spans 14 amino acids. CDR1 and CDR2 from the germline V gene are SGHTA and FQGNSA. The germline V and J ends were trimmed by 2 bases and 5 bases, with 10 bases remaining between them. The CDR3 loop is CASSLTSAHNEQFF. CDR3 sequence (DNA): TGTGCCAGCAGCTTAACTAGTGCTCACAATGAGCAGTTCTTC.

The genes are TRBV5-8 and TRBJ1-5; 12 bases map to TRBD1. The CDR3 is 16 amino acids. Germline V gives CDR1 SGHTS, CDR2 YDEGEE. J was trimmed by 4 bases and V by 3 bases; bases with no gene match: 5. The CDR3 loop is CASSWGQGARNQPQHF. The CDR3, as DNA: TGTGCCAGCAGCTGGGGACAGGGGGCGCGAAATCAGCCCCAGCATTTT.